The 26 T cell receptor beta chains listed next were all sequenced from one sample in a study of cytomegalovirus exposure and HLA in healthy donors. PCR employed 60 Vbeta and 13 Jbeta primers. The table came from immunoSEQ multiplex PCR; TCRdb's copy has only in-frame clones and leaves some out. Of 200,000 to 250,000 clones listed, 85% were seen once; the top ten hold 1.3%. The specimen sequenced was PBMCs. These receptors were collected from a human donor in good health.

This chain links TRBV5-1 with TRBJ1-2; no clear D gene. Trimming took off 0 bases at V and 8 bases at J, with 14 bases between the two ends. Per germline, CDR1 SGHRS and CDR2 YFSETQ. The CDR3 sequence is 14 residues long. The CDR3 DNA reads TGCGCCAGCAGCTTGGGCAGCCCGGATAGCGGCTACACCTTC. Translating gives CASSLGSPDSGYTF. The full variable domain, in which reference TRBV5-1 and TRBJ1-2 provide the parts outside the CDR3, is KAGVTQTPRYLIKTRGQQVTLSCSPISGHRSVSWYQQTPGQGLQFLFEYFSETQRNKGNFPGRFSGRQFSNSRSEMNVSTLELGDSALYLCASSLGSPDSGYTFGSGTRLTVV.

V gene TRBV7-9 combines with J gene TRBJ1-4, with D unresolved. V shed 5 bases and J shed 2 bases, with 12 bases lying between them. CDR3 length equals 15 residues. Germline CDR1 is SEHNR and CDR2 is FQNEAQ (reference sequence). As DNA, the CDR3 is TGTGCCAGCAGCCTGACCAGGCATACTAATGAAAAACTGTTTTTT. It codes for CASSLTRHTNEKLFF.

The V gene is TRBV6-1, the J gene TRBJ2-1, with TRBD1 matching 12 bases. J was trimmed by 0 bases and V by 6 bases; bases with no gene match: 0. CDR3 length equals 15 residues. CDR1 MNHNS and CDR2 SASEGT come from the germline V gene. CDR3 coding DNA: TGTGCCAGCAGGGGACAGGGGGCCTCCTACAATGAGCAGTTCTTC. Its protein product is CASRGQGASYNEQFF.

This sequence joins TRBV28 and TRBJ2-3, with D possibly TRBD2 on 6 matching bases. Trimming removed 5 bases from V and 0 bases from J, with 12 bases in between. Germline CDR1 and CDR2: MDHEN and SYDVKM. This CDR3 has 15 amino acids. CDR3: CASSVSGASTDTQYF. For the CDR3, the DNA is TGTGCCAGCAGTGTCTCGGGAGCTAGCACAGATACGCAGTATTTT.

The chain joins TRBV10-3 to TRBJ1-4; D ambiguous. CDR3 length: 12 amino acids. Trimming cost V 0 bases and J 11 bases, with 7 bases left between them. Germline V CDR1 and CDR2: ENHRY, SYGVKD. CDR3 loop: CAISESTSKLFF. CDR3 in DNA: TGTGCCATCAGTGAGTCAACGAGCAAACTGTTTTTT.

The chain has TRBV2 and TRBJ2-1, with D possibly TRBD2 on 6 matching bases. The CDR3 is 14 residues long. V dropped 6 bases and J dropped 4 bases, with 13 bases sitting between them. Germline lookup yields CDR1 SNHLY and CDR2 FYNNEI. CDR3 in DNA: TGTGCCAGCAGCCCGGGGACTCGATACAATGAGCAGTTCTTC. It translates to CASSPGTRYNEQFF.

This chain links TRBV20-1 with TRBJ1-2; D uncertain. The CDR3 contains 11 residues. The V gene lost 4 bases and the J gene lost 7 bases, with 10 bases spanning the gap. Germline V lookup: CDR1 DFQATT, CDR2 SNEGSKA (reference sequence). The CDR3 DNA follows: TGCAGTGCTACGGGAGGGCCTGGCTACACCTTC. Its protein product is CSATGGPGYTF.

CDR3 DNA: TGCAGTGCTAGGGGGGGTGAGCAGTTCTTC. It codes for CSARGGEQFF. This chain connects TRBV20-1 to TRBJ2-1; D might be TRBD2 (6 bases). The germline gives CDR1 DFQATT, CDR2 SNEGSKA (reference sequence). The CDR3 totals 10 residues. Trimming removed 3 bases at V and 9 bases at J, with 6 bases between.

This chain uses TRBV27 with TRBJ2-5; 9 bases map to TRBD1. V shed 6 bases and J 5 bases; nucleotides not matched to a gene: 7. CDR1 is MNHEY, CDR2 SMNVEV, per germline (reference sequence). CDR3 length: 14 amino acids. In nucleotides, the CDR3 is TGTGCCAGCAGCAGGGACAGGGAAAGGGAGACCCAGTACTTC. This encodes CASSRDRERETQYF.

This chain links TRBV4-1 with TRBJ2-7, with D possibly matching TRBD2 (5 bases). The ends were cut back, 0 bases at V and 0 bases at J, with 9 bases in the middle. The CDR3 spans 15 residues. Germline V gives CDR1 MGHRA, CDR2 YSYEKL. CDR3 in amino acids: CASSQELLGSYEQYF. The CDR3 region has the DNA TGCGCCAGCAGCCAAGAATTACTAGGCTCCTACGAGCAGTACTTC.

The CDR3 is CASSDRDTSEAFF. In DNA form, the CDR3 reads TGTGCCAGCAGTGATCGGGACACCTCTGAAGCTTTCTTT. The rearrangement joins TRBV6-5 to TRBJ1-1; tentatively, D is TRBD1 (6 bases). V shed 5 bases and J shed 6 bases, with 13 bases lying between them. This CDR3 has 13 amino acids. Germline V gene sequence: CDR1 MNHEY, CDR2 SVGAGI.

The CDR3 region has the DNA TGCAGCTGTGCGGGACAGGGACGGGAGCAGTACTTC. It encodes CSCAGQGREQYF. The rearrangement joins TRBV29-1 to TRBJ2-7; 9 bases match TRBD1. CDR1 is SQVTM, CDR2 ANQGSEA, per germline. The CDR3 is made up of 12 amino acids. Losses at the gene ends were 8 bases for V and 7 bases for J; bases not matched to a gene: 9.

The V gene is TRBV18, the J gene TRBJ2-7; TRBD1 matches 12 bases. With 3 bases clipped from V and 2 bases from J, the junction kept 5 bases outside the gene matches. The CDR3 extends over 16 amino acids. Germline CDR1 KGHSH, CDR2 LQKENI. The CDR3: CASSPGQGAFAYEQYF. CDR3 bases: TGTGCCAGCTCACCGGGACAGGGGGCCTTCGCCTACGAGCAGTACTTC.

The genes are TRBV10-2 and TRBJ2-5; 14 bases agree with TRBD2. The J call may be in error: the DNA end matches TRBJ2-7 better. Germline CDR1 reads WSHSY; CDR2 reads SAAADI. This CDR3 comprises 18 residues. The CDR3 DNA reads as TGCGCCAGCAGACCCGGACTAGCGGGAGGATTGAGCTCCTACGAGCAGTACTTC. This encodes CASRPGLAGGLSSYEQYF.

In this sample, this clone turned up a few times. CDR3 DNA sequence: TGTGCCAGCATTCCCGGGCTCCCCAGGGGCGAGCAGTACTTC. Protein sequence: CASIPGLPRGEQYF. This chain connects TRBV6-6 to TRBJ2-7; TRBD1 might be the D (6 bases). Germline V CDR1 and CDR2: MNHNY, SVGAGI (reference sequence). The V gene lost 7 bases and the J gene lost 6 bases, with 19 bases spanning the gap. There are 14 residues in the CDR3.

The chain employs TRBV15 and TRBJ2-1; 12 bases line up with TRBD2. The CDR3 spans 16 residues. Germline assignment: CDR1 LNHNV and CDR2 YYDKDF (reference sequence). The V and J ends lost 3 bases and 6 bases, in that order; junction bases with no gene match: 6. This CDR3 reads CATSSPGLAGVNEQFF. The CDR3 DNA reads as TGTGCCACCAGCAGTCCGGGACTAGCGGGTGTCAATGAGCAGTTCTTC.

This clone came up a few times. The chain uses TRBV2 and TRBJ2-3; 8 nucleotides line up with TRBD2. This CDR3 is built from 14 residues. Trimming at V came to 4 bases and at J to 4 bases, leaving 4 bases not matched to a gene. The V gene's germline CDR1 is SNHLY and CDR2 FYNNEI. In DNA, the CDR3 is TGTGCCAGCAGTGTGGATAGCGGGGCAGATACGCAGTATTTT. It translates to CASSVDSGADTQYF.

The chain recombines TRBV29-1 with TRBJ2-7; TRBD2 agrees at 7 bases. The CDR3 extends over 16 amino acids. The V and J ends lost 4 bases and 1 base, in that order; junction bases with no gene match: 13. The germline V gene encodes CDR1 SQVTM and CDR2 ANQGSEA. CDR3 sequence (DNA): TGCAGCGTTGGAAAGCCCACGTGGGAGGGATCCTACGAGCAGTACTTC. Translation: CSVGKPTWEGSYEQYF.

The genes are TRBV7-2 and TRBJ2-1; no reliable D call. This CDR3 has 12 amino acids. Trimming left V 5 bases short and J 6 bases short, with 8 bases between. Germline V gene data show CDR1 as SGHTA and CDR2 as FQGNSA. In DNA form, the CDR3 reads TGTGCCAGCAGCCCGCTCGGCAATGAGCAGTTCTTC. It specifies CASSPLGNEQFF.

This clone was seen only a few times. The chain has TRBV30 and TRBJ2-1; 15 bases align to TRBD2. The CDR3 totals 17 residues. The germline V gene has CDR1 GTSNPN and CDR2 SVGIG (reference sequence). Trimming removed 4 bases from V and 4 bases from J; junction bases left unmatched: 8. The CDR3 protein is CAWTGLAGGPGYNEQFF. The CDR3 DNA reads as TGTGCCTGGACCGGACTAGCGGGAGGGCCCGGGTACAATGAGCAGTTCTTC.

This chain connects TRBV19 to TRBJ2-7; 7 nucleotides line up with TRBD2. The germline CDR1 and CDR2 sequences are LNHDA and SQIVND (reference sequence). There are 15 residues in the CDR3. The V and J ends lost 2 bases and 3 bases, in that order; junction bases with no gene match: 7. The CDR3 region is CASSIKRGPFYEQYF. CDR3 DNA: TGTGCCAGTAGTATAAAGCGGGGACCTTTCTACGAGCAGTACTTC.

This chain joins TRBV19 and TRBJ1-4; TRBD1 matches at 7 bases. CDR1 is LNHDA, CDR2 SQIVND, per germline (reference sequence). J gave up 7 bases and V 4 bases, and 9 bases lay outside the gene matches. There are 15 residues in the CDR3. The CDR3 DNA follows: TGTGCCAGTAGTACCCGCAGGGGGTTCCGTGAAAAACTGTTTTTT. It translates to CASSTRRGFREKLFF.

The gene calls are TRBV25-1 and TRBJ1-5; D not resolved. V was shortened by 2 bases and J by 0 bases, with 8 bases between the two germline ends. CDR1 and CDR2 from the germline V gene are MGHDK and SYGVNS. The CDR3 loop spans 15 amino acids. DNA for the CDR3: TGTGCCAGCAGTGAAGGAGCATCTAGCAATCAGCCCCAGCATTTT. Its translation: CASSEGASSNQPQHF.

The V and J genes are TRBV12-5 and TRBJ2-5; 8 bases are a match to TRBD1. CDR1 and CDR2 from the germline V gene are LGHNT and FRNRAP. There are 16 residues in the CDR3. The junction had 7 bases not matched to a gene; V was cut back by 0 bases and J by 4 bases. CDR3 in amino acids: CASGLVLRGRRETQYF. In nucleotides, the CDR3 is TGTGCTAGTGGTTTGGTACTCAGGGGGCGTAGAGAGACCCAGTACTTC.

The J gene is TRBJ2-3, the V gene TRBV2; 7 nucleotides line up with TRBD1. The CDR3 contains 17 residues. V gave up 1 base and J gave up 0 bases; unmatched junction bases: 7. Per the germline V gene, CDR1 is SNHLY and CDR2 is FYNNEI. The CDR3 reads CASSEVRDRSSTDTQYF. In nucleotides, the CDR3 is TGTGCCAGCAGTGAAGTGAGGGACAGATCTAGCACAGATACGCAGTATTTT.

The chain has TRBV4-2 and TRBJ1-6; no definite D call. V shed 1 base and J shed 4 bases, with 8 bases lying between them. Germline V gene sequence: CDR1 LGHNA, CDR2 YNFKEQ. CDR3 length: 15 residues. The CDR3 loop is CASSQVTVYNSPLHF. CDR3 DNA: TGTGCCAGCAGCCAAGTTACAGTTTATAATTCACCCCTCCACTTT.